These 24 T cell receptor beta chains came from one sample sequenced in a study of blood T cell repertoires in COVID-19. TCRdb's table, derived via immunoSEQ multiplex PCR, lists solely in-frame clones and lacks some. The data show hundreds of thousands of clones, 70% to 90% seen once. Sequencing input: PBMCs or T cells enriched from blood (not recorded which). Receptors originate from a woman aged 40-49 years who had recovered from COVID-19.

As concerns this clone: An end of the junction differs from the germline gene, which may be a read error. The gene calls are TRBV28 and TRBJ2-1; D perhaps matches TRBD2 (6 bases). This CDR3 is built from 12 residues. Germline CDR1 MDHEN, CDR2 SYDVKM. CDR3 DNA: TGTGCCAGCAGCCAACGTAGCGGCCCGTCGGTCTTC. Protein: CASSQRSGPSVF.

The chain couples TRBV11-2 to TRBJ1-1; D uncertain. The CDR3 sequence is 13 residues long. The V and J ends lost 2 bases and 1 base respectively, with 5 bases between them. CDR1 and CDR2 from the germline V gene are SGHAT and FQNNGV. The CDR3 coding sequence is TGTGCCAGCAGCTTACAGCGGAACACTGAAGCTTTCTTT. Translating it yields CASSLQRNTEAFF.

A few counts support this clone. The V and J genes are TRBV27 and TRBJ1-2; D is unclear. This CDR3 contains 15 residues. V was trimmed by 0 bases and J by 4 bases, leaving 12 bases between them. The V gene's germline CDR1 is MNHEY and CDR2 SMNVEV (reference sequence). CDR3 DNA: TGTGCCAGCAGTTTATCTGCGACCCCTAGCTATGGCTACACCTTC. Amino acid sequence: CASSLSATPSYGYTF.

The chain uses TRBV5-6 and TRBJ2-5; D uncertain. Germline V gives CDR1 SGHDT, CDR2 YYEEEE. There are 15 residues in the CDR3. The germline V and J ends were trimmed by 3 bases and 1 base, with 13 bases remaining between them. The CDR3 protein is CASSSMVEPQETQYF. CDR3 coding DNA: TGTGCCAGCAGCTCGATGGTTGAGCCCCAAGAGACCCAGTACTTC.

A few counts support this clone. The chain carries TRBV28 and TRBJ1-2; 7 bases match TRBD1. The CDR3 totals 14 residues. V shed 8 bases, J shed 8 bases, and the junction held 14 bases outside the gene matches. Germline V gene lookup returns CDR1 MDHEN and CDR2 SYDVKM. The CDR3 DNA follows: TGTGCCAGCTTGGGTAAAGTGACAGGGATGGGCTACACCTTC. It encodes CASLGKVTGMGYTF.

V gene TRBV5-6 combines with J gene TRBJ1-4; 10 bases agree with TRBD1. Germline CDR1 is SGHDT and CDR2 is YYEEEE. V trimming: 4 bases; J trimming: 7 bases; junction bases outside the gene matches: 10. The CDR3 is made up of 16 amino acids. The CDR3 sequence is CASSDIRQGALEKLFF. CDR3 DNA sequence: TGTGCCAGCAGCGATATCCGACAGGGGGCGCTTGAAAAACTGTTTTTT. Full variable domain (missing parts from reference TRBV5-6 and TRBJ1-4): DAGVTQSPTHLIKTRGQQVTLRCSPKSGHDTVSWYQQALGQGPQFIFQYYEEEERQRGNFPDRFSGHQFPNYSSELNVNALLLGDSALYLCASSDIRQGALEKLFFGSGTQLSVL.

The CDR3 here is CASSPPGQGGADTQYF. The CDR3 nucleotides read TGTGCCAGCAGCCCCCCGGGACAGGGCGGCGCAGATACGCAGTATTTT. This chain joins TRBV11-1 and TRBJ2-3; the match to TRBD1 covers 9 bases. The germline CDR1 and CDR2 sequences are SGHAT and FQDESV (reference sequence). With V trimmed by 5 bases and J by 4 bases, 10 bases remained unmatched. This CDR3 has 16 residues.

The chain recombines TRBV7-9 with TRBJ1-1; D is unresolved. From germline, CDR1 is SEHNR and CDR2 FQNEAQ (reference sequence). The CDR3 covers 14 residues. With 4 bases removed from V and 2 bases from J, the gap between germline ends came to 11 bases. This CDR3 reads CASSSLIVNTEAFF. The CDR3 nucleotides read TGTGCCAGCAGCTCCCTTATCGTAAACACTGAAGCTTTCTTT. Full variable domain (outside the CDR3, taken from reference TRBV7-9 and TRBJ1-1): DTGVSQNPRHKITKRGQNVTFRCDPISEHNRLYWYRQTLGQGPEFLTYFQNEAQLEKSRLLSDRFSAERPKGSFSTLEIQRTEQGDSAMYLCASSSLIVNTEAFFGQGTRLTVV.

The chain employs TRBV27 and TRBJ2-1; tentative D call: TRBD1 (6 bases). Germline CDR1 MNHEY, CDR2 SMNVEV (reference sequence). V lost 5 bases to trimming and J lost 2 bases, with 16 bases between them. The CDR3 has 16 residues. CDR3 protein: CASSGGMGDPYNEQFF. The DNA for the CDR3 is TGTGCCAGCAGTGGGGGCATGGGGGATCCCTACAATGAGCAGTTCTTC.

The chain combines TRBV6-5 with TRBJ1-2; TRBD1 agrees at 10 bases. CDR3 size: 14 residues. From germline, CDR1 is MNHEY and CDR2 SVGAGI. Trimming removed 5 bases from V and 4 bases from J; junction bases left unmatched: 4. For the CDR3, the DNA is TGTGCCAGCAGTACTCGGGACAGGGGCTATGGCTACACCTTC. Translation gives CASSTRDRGYGYTF.

This chain joins TRBV7-3 and TRBJ2-2; 10 positions agree with TRBD2. Germline values: CDR1 SGHTA, CDR2 FQGTGA. After removal of 5 bases from V and 6 bases from J, the junction contained 18 bases not matched to a gene. The CDR3 length is 19 residues. In DNA form, the CDR3 reads TGTGCCAGCAGCCCCCGCGGAGCGGGAGGGCAAATCGGACCCGGGGAGCTGTTTTTT. Protein sequence: CASSPRGAGGQIGPGELFF.

This sequence joins TRBV24-1 and TRBJ2-3; D is perhaps TRBD1 (7 bases). Trimming removed 0 bases from V and 0 bases from J, with 9 bases in between. The CDR3 is 16 amino acids. Germline V gives CDR1 KGHDR, CDR2 SFDVKD. CDR3 nucleotides: TGTGCCACCAGTGATTTGCCAGGGGGGAGCACAGATACGCAGTATTTT. Encoded protein: CATSDLPGGSTDTQYF.

J is TRBJ1-2 and V is TRBV7-9, with 9 bases lining up with TRBD1. Unmatched junction bases numbered 0, after V lost 1 base and J lost 3 bases. CDR3 length equals 14 residues. Germline V gives CDR1 SEHNR, CDR2 FQNEAQ (reference sequence). CDR3 nucleotides: TGTGCCAGCAGCTTAGGGACAGGGGACTATGGCTACACCTTC. Residues: CASSLGTGDYGYTF.

The DNA for the CDR3 is TGTGCCAGCAGCAAAGGGACAGTCACGCGAAGGGACAACGCCTACGAGCAGTACTTC. Protein sequence: CASSKGTVTRRDNAYEQYF. The chain links TRBV7-9 to TRBJ2-7, with TRBD1 identical over 7 bases. V trimming: 5 bases; J trimming: 2 bases; junction bases outside the gene matches: 21. CDR3 length: 19 amino acids. The V gene's germline CDR1 is SEHNR and CDR2 FQNEAQ (reference sequence).

The chain has TRBV6-5 and TRBJ1-2; D is unresolved. CDR1 MNHEY and CDR2 SVGAGI come from the germline V gene. The CDR3 runs to 13 residues. V shed 6 bases and J shed 2 bases, with 10 bases lying between them. The CDR3 bases are TGTGCCAGCAGGCGCGAGGGCAACTATGGCTACACCTTC. It translates to CASRREGNYGYTF.

The V call is TRBV30, the J call TRBJ1-1; 7 positions agree with TRBD1. The CDR3 sequence is 16 residues long. Germline assignment: CDR1 GTSNPN and CDR2 SVGIG (reference sequence). Trimming took 1 base from V and 1 from J; bases not matched to a gene: 9. The CDR3 loop is CAWSEGMDRQNTEAFF. Here the CDR3 DNA reads TGTGCCTGGAGTGAGGGAATGGACAGGCAGAACACTGAAGCTTTCTTT.

The CDR3, as DNA: TGTGCCAGCAGCAAACAGGGGGTGACGTACGAGCAGTACTTC. Protein sequence: CASSKQGVTYEQYF. This chain joins TRBV6-5 and TRBJ2-7, with 8 bases lining up with TRBD1. V trimming: 6 bases; J trimming: 4 bases; junction bases outside the gene matches: 8. The germline gives CDR1 MNHEY, CDR2 SVGAGI. CDR3 length: 14 amino acids.

This chain joins TRBV7-3 and TRBJ2-1; tentatively, D is TRBD2 (6 bases). Germline loops: CDR1 SGHTA, CDR2 FQGTGA. The CDR3 is 14 amino acids. V was shortened by 5 bases and J by 3 bases, with 11 bases between the two germline ends. CDR3 protein: CASSLLGGYNEQFF. The CDR3 coding sequence is TGTGCCAGCAGCCTCCTCGGGGGCTACAATGAGCAGTTCTTC. Filled out from reference TRBV7-3 and TRBJ2-1, the complete variable domain reads GAGVSQTPSNKVTEKGKYVELRCDPISGHTALYWYRQSLGQGPEFLIYFQGTGAADDSGLPNDRFFAVRPEGSVSTLKIQRTERGDSAVYLCASSLLGGYNEQFFGPGTRLTVL.

In the case of this clone: Different DNA sequences within this sample yield the same CDR3. The gene calls are TRBV5-1 and TRBJ2-7; D call uncertain. Trimming cost V 0 bases and J 3 bases, with 10 bases left between them. The length of the CDR3 is 14 residues. Germline V gene lookup returns CDR1 SGHRS and CDR2 YFSETQ. The CDR3: CASSLDTGSYEQYF. For the CDR3, the DNA is TGCGCCAGCAGCTTGGATACGGGTAGCTACGAGCAGTACTTC.

The chain couples TRBV20-1 to TRBJ2-1; TRBD2 agrees at 11 bases. This CDR3 is 17 amino acids long. V shed 3 bases, J shed 9 bases, and the junction held 16 bases outside the gene matches. Germline CDR1 and CDR2: DFQATT and SNEGSKA (reference sequence). The chain's CDR3 is CSASRISAVAGGSEQFF. The CDR3 DNA reads as TGCAGTGCTAGTAGGATTTCGGCGGTAGCGGGAGGGTCTGAGCAGTTCTTC.

The CDR3 coding sequence is TGTGCCAGTAGTACTTTGCTTACAGGGACAGATACGCAGTATTTT. This encodes CASSTLLTGTDTQYF. The chain has TRBV19 and TRBJ2-3; D perhaps matches TRBD1 (6 bases). Germline CDR1 reads LNHDA; CDR2 reads SQIVND (reference sequence). The CDR3 runs 15 residues. The ends were cut back, 4 bases at V and 3 bases at J, with 14 bases in the middle.

This chain connects TRBV5-1 to TRBJ2-1; the D gene is possibly TRBD1 (6 bases). V was pared by 4 bases and J by 2 bases, with 10 bases between. Germline assignment: CDR1 SGHRS and CDR2 YFSETQ. The CDR3 totals 14 residues. The CDR3: CASSPGDPYNEQFF. As DNA, the CDR3 is TGCGCCAGCAGCCCAGGGGACCCCTACAATGAGCAGTTCTTC.

The V and J genes are TRBV7-8 and TRBJ2-2; TRBD2 might be the D (5 bases). Germline CDR1 SGHVS, CDR2 FQNEAQ. V lost 7 bases and J 3 bases, leaving 18 bases between the germline ends. This CDR3 has 16 amino acids. CDR3 protein: CASNVRGSTDTGELFF. The DNA of the CDR3 is TGTGCCAGCAACGTTCGGGGAAGCACAGACACCGGGGAGCTGTTTTTT.

The V and J genes are TRBV5-1 and TRBJ2-1; possibly TRBD1 for D (6 bases). Germline V lookup: CDR1 SGHRS, CDR2 YFSETQ. This CDR3 contains 16 residues. V gave up 3 bases and J gave up 6 bases, with 19 bases separating them. The CDR3 sequence is CASSWGRDNLSNEQFF. The CDR3 DNA reads TGCGCCAGCAGCTGGGGCCGGGACAATCTTTCCAATGAGCAGTTCTTC.